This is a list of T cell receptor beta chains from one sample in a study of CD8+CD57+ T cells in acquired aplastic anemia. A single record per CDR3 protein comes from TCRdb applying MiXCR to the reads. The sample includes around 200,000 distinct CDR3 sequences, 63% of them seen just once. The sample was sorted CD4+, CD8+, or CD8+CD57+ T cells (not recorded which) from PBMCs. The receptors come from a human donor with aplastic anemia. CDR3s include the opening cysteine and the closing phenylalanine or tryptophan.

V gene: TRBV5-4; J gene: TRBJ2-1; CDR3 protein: CASNPRRGGISSYNEQFF
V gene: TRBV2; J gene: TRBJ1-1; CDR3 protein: CASSVRDAFF
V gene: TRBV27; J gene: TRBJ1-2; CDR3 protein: CASHPGGNYGYTF
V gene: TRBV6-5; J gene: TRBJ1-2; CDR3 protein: CASSYSPGTNYGYTF
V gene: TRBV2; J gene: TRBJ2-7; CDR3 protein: CASSAGPYEQYF
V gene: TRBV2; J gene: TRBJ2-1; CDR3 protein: CAGRQGPANEQFF
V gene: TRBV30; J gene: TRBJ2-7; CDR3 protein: CAWSISYEQYF
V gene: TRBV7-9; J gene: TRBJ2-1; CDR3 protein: CASSLLAGLLHEQFF
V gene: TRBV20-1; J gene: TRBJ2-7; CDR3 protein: CSATEGPSSYEQYF
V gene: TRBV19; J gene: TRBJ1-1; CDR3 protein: CASRRSGGTEAFF
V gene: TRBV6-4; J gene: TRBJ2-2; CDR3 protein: CASSSTGITGELFF
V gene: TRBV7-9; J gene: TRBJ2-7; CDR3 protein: CASSLVLGELYEQYF
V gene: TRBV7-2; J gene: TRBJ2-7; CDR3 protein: CASSLEIAGGREQYF
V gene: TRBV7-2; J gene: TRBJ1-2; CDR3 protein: CASSLGRDTNGYTF
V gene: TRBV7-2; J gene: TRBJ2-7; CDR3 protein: CASSSYSGSIYEQYF
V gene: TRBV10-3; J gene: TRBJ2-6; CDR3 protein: CAISDQGISGANVLTF
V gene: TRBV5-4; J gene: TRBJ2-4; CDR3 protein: CASSPGTGNIQYF
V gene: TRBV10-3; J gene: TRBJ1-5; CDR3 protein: CAISDDNQPQHF
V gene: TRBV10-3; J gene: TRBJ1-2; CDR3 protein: CAISDMAGEYYGYTF
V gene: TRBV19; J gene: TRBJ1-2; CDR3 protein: CASSIVGYYGYTF
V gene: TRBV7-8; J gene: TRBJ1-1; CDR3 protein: CASSFAEGTHTEAFF
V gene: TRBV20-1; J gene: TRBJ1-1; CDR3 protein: CSARDWTGTDEAFF
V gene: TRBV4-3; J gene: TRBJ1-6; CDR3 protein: CASSQYTGEGSPLHF
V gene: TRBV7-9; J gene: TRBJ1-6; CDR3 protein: CASREGTGTYNSPLHF
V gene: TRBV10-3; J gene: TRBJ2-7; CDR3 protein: CAISGSTAEVQYF
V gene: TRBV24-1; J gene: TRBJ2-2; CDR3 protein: CATSDLRTSNVLAGELFF
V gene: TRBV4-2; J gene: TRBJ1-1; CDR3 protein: CASSQGANSEAFF
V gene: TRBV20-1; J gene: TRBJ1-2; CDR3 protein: CSALGQTFNYGYTF
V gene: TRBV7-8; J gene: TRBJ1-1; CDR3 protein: CASSLTGGPNTEAFF
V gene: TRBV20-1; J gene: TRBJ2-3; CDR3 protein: CSAIDRSGFADTQYF
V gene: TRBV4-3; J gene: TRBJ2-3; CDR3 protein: CASSLTSGWNTDTQYF
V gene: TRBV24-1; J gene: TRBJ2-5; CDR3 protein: CATSDRPGRGGETQYF
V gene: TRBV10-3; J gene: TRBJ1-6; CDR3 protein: CAISETSISSPLHF
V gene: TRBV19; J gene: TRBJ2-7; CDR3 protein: CASSIGTGGLDEQYF
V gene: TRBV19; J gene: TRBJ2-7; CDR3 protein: CATGTVYHEQYF
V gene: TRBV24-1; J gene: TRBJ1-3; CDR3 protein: CATRRQGSLAAGNTIYF
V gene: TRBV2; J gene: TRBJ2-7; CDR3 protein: CASRQGGDEQYF
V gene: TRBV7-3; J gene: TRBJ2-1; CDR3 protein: CASSLWGPNNEQFF
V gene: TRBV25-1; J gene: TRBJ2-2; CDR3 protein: CASSPPGVAGELFF
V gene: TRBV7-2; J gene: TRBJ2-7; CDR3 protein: CASSLSSGSNEQYF